The 26 T cell receptor beta chains in this list originate from one sample, sequenced in a study of cytomegalovirus exposure and HLA in healthy donors. PCR primers comprised 60 Vbeta and 13 Jbeta primers. Using immunoSEQ multiplex PCR, the repertoire was profiled, and TCRdb retains in-frame clones only, with some absent. Among about 210,000 clones listed, about 80% were seen once. The sample consisted of PBMCs. Source of these receptors: a man in his forties in good health and CMV-seropositive.

The chain joins TRBV27 to TRBJ1-1, with D perhaps TRBD1 (6 bases). Germline lookup yields CDR1 MNHEY and CDR2 SMNVEV (reference sequence). The CDR3 runs to 15 residues. Trimming left V 3 bases short and J 0 bases short, with 11 bases between. CDR3 DNA: TGTGCCAGCAGTTTCCGGGGACAACTGAACACTGAAGCTTTCTTT. Residues: CASSFRGQLNTEAFF.

The chain uses TRBV1 and TRBJ2-7; the table names TRBD2, a call not compared with the DNA. TRBV1 is described as a pseudogene. CDR3 size: 16 residues. The CDR3: CTSSQDGERDGDEQYV. For the CDR3, the DNA is TGCACCAGCAGCCAAGATGGAGAGCGGGACGGGGACGAGCAGTACGTC.

This clone has just one count. This chain connects TRBV7-7 to TRBJ2-5, with TRBD2 identical over 7 bases. This CDR3 is built from 14 residues. CDR1 is SSHAT, CDR2 FNYEAQ, per germline (reference sequence). V dropped 0 bases and J dropped 4; count of bases not matched to a gene: 2. The CDR3 DNA reads TGTGCCAGCAGCTTAGCGGGAGGGCCAGAGACCCAGTACTTC. This sequence encodes CASSLAGGPETQYF. The variable domain in full, completed from reference TRBV7-7 and TRBJ2-5, reads GAGVSQSPRYKVTKRGQDVTLRCDPISSHATLYWYQQALGQGPEFLTYFNYEAQPDKSGLPSDRFSAERPEGSISTLTIQRTEQRDSAMYRCASSLAGGPETQYFGPGTRLLVL.

This clone appeared a single time. The V and J genes are TRBV15 and TRBJ2-1; 7 bases agree with TRBD1. Germline loops: CDR1 LNHNV, CDR2 YYDKDF (reference sequence). The CDR3 loop spans 15 amino acids. Unmatched junction bases numbered 10, after V lost 5 bases and J lost 6 bases. CDR3 bases: TGTGCCACCAGCCCACCTCTGGACAGGTTCAATGAGCAGTTCTTC. Translated, it gives CATSPPLDRFNEQFF. Supplemented by reference TRBV15 and TRBJ2-1, the full variable domain reads DAMVIQNPRYQVTQFGKPVTLSCSQTLNHNVMYWYQQKSSQAPKLLFHYYDKDFNNEADTPDNFQSRRPNTSFCFLDIRSPGLGDTAMYLCATSPPLDRFNEQFFGPGTRLTVL.

This clone has a single count. The gene calls are TRBV6-5 and TRBJ1-1; D unresolved. The CDR3 has 16 residues. Germline V gene lookup returns CDR1 MNHEY and CDR2 SVGAGI. V gave up 2 bases and J gave up 1 base, with 14 bases separating them. The CDR3 protein is CASSYGSVAGNTEAFF. The CDR3 DNA is TGTGCCAGCAGTTACGGCTCAGTTGCTGGGAACACTGAAGCTTTCTTT.

The CDR3: CAAGQGKNIQYF. The CDR3, as DNA: TGCGCCGCTGGACAGGGGAAAAACATTCAGTACTTC. This chain joins TRBV10-1 and TRBJ2-4; 9 bases fit TRBD1. V dropped 11 bases and J dropped 4; count of bases not matched to a gene: 3. The CDR3 sequence is 12 residues long. Germline CDR1 reads WNHNN; CDR2 reads SYGVQD (reference sequence).

The chain carries TRBV7-6 and TRBJ2-3; 10 bases align to TRBD2. Per the germline V gene, CDR1 is SGHVS and CDR2 is FNYEAQ. J was trimmed by 2 bases and V by 0 bases; bases with no gene match: 2. The CDR3 contains 16 residues. CDR3 sequence reads: CASSLALAGATDTQYF. The CDR3 region has the DNA TGTGCCAGCAGCTTAGCGCTAGCGGGGGCCACAGATACGCAGTATTTT.

Only a few counts were recorded for this clone. At the DNA level, this CDR3 is encoded by other sequences in the same sample as well. The chain has TRBV5-1 and TRBJ1-2; no clear D. Trimming removed 0 bases at V and 8 bases at J, with 5 bases between. CDR3 length equals 11 residues. Germline values: CDR1 SGHRS, CDR2 YFSETQ. The CDR3 protein is CASSLGEGYTF. CDR3 nucleotide sequence: TGCGCCAGCAGCTTGGGCGAGGGCTACACCTTC.

The chain employs TRBV15 and TRBJ2-7; 8 nucleotides align to TRBD1. Germline assignment: CDR1 LNHNV and CDR2 YYDKDF (reference sequence). V dropped 0 bases and J dropped 7; count of bases not matched to a gene: 8. The CDR3 has 15 residues. CDR3 residues: CATSRDRTGGEEQYV. As DNA, the CDR3 is TGTGCCACCAGCAGAGATCGTACAGGGGGAGAGGAGCAGTACGTC.

The CDR3 reads CASKLGATEPNEQFF. CDR3 DNA: TGTGCCAGCAAACTAGGAGCGACCGAGCCAAATGAGCAGTTCTTC. J is TRBJ2-1 and V is TRBV6-1; the D gene is possibly TRBD2 (5 bases). Germline V lookup: CDR1 MNHNS, CDR2 SASEGT. The V and J ends lost 7 bases and 7 bases respectively, with 20 bases between them. The length of the CDR3 is 15 residues.

The chain uses TRBV7-9 and TRBJ2-3, with 10 positions matching TRBD2. There are 15 residues in the CDR3. Germline V gives CDR1 SEHNR, CDR2 FQNEAQ (reference sequence). After removal of 5 bases from V and 4 bases from J, the junction contained 6 bases not matched to a gene. CDR3 sequence (DNA): TGTGCCAGCAGCGCCCCTAGCGGGGGACCAGATACGCAGTATTTT. Amino acid sequence: CASSAPSGGPDTQYF.

The J gene is TRBJ2-7, the V gene TRBV5-1, with 7 bases aligning to TRBD1. V shed 4 bases, J shed 2 bases, and the junction held 9 bases outside the gene matches. The CDR3 loop spans 15 amino acids. In germline, CDR1 is SGHRS, CDR2 YFSETQ. The CDR3 region has the DNA TGCGCCAGCAGCACCGCCAGACAGGGTCCCTACGAGCAGTACTTC. Translation: CASSTARQGPYEQYF.

This chain connects TRBV7-9 to TRBJ1-6, with 9 bases matching TRBD1. The CDR3 is 14 amino acids. Germline assignment: CDR1 SEHNR and CDR2 FQNEAQ (reference sequence). V trimming: 6 bases; J trimming: 7 bases; junction bases outside the gene matches: 4. CDR3 in amino acids: CASSSTGGNSPLHF. The DNA for the CDR3 is TGTGCCAGCAGTTCGACAGGGGGAAATTCACCCCTCCACTTT.

The chain uses TRBV7-9 and TRBJ1-2; 10 bases agree with TRBD1. Germline loops: CDR1 SEHNR, CDR2 FQNEAQ (reference sequence). The trim removed 5 bases at V and 7 bases at J, leaving 7 bases unmatched. This CDR3 is built from 14 residues. The CDR3 DNA sequence: TGTGCCAGCAGCCCTAAGACAGGGGGCGGTGGCTACACCTTC. This codes for CASSPKTGGGGYTF.

This chain uses TRBV11-2 with TRBJ1-2; D unclear. Germline values: CDR1 SGHAT, CDR2 FQNNGV. The V gene lost 6 bases and the J gene lost 3 bases, with 14 bases spanning the gap. This CDR3 is 14 amino acids long. CDR3 sequence (DNA): TGTGCCAGCAGGAGGATACCCGTCGACTATGGCTACACCTTC. Its protein is CASRRIPVDYGYTF.

This chain joins TRBV30 and TRBJ2-7; no clear D gene. Trimming shortened V by 0 bases and J by 3 bases, and 9 bases separated the two germline ends. The CDR3 is 13 amino acids. Per germline, CDR1 GTSNPN and CDR2 SVGIG (reference sequence). The CDR3 DNA sequence: TGTGCCTGGAGTGTACGTGTCGACTACGAGCAGTACGTC. Protein product: CAWSVRVDYEQYV.

The chain is built from TRBV7-9 and TRBJ1-3; no reliable D call. This CDR3 has 14 amino acids. Looked up from germline, CDR1 is SEHNR and CDR2 is FQNEAQ (reference sequence). V lost 3 bases and J lost 4, with 10 bases in between. The CDR3 DNA reads TGTGCCAGCAGCTTCGGGGTAGCGGGAAACACCATATATTTT. This sequence encodes CASSFGVAGNTIYF. The full variable domain, completed using reference TRBV7-9 and TRBJ1-3, is DTGVSQNPRHKITKRGQNVTFRCDPISEHNRLYWYRQTLGQGPEFLTYFQNEAQLEKSRLLSDRFSAERPKGSFSTLEIQRTEQGDSAMYLCASSFGVAGNTIYFGEGSWLTVV.

This chain connects TRBV15 to TRBJ2-7; possible D gene TRBD1, 5 bases. The germline CDR1 and CDR2 sequences are LNHNV and YYDKDF (reference sequence). The V end was cut by 0 bases, the J end by 11 bases, with 17 bases between. The CDR3 consists of 14 residues. The CDR3 is CATSRDPGGAVKYV. The CDR3 DNA is TGTGCCACCAGCAGAGACCCTGGTGGGGCCGTTAAGTACGTC.

This chain uses TRBV6-5 with TRBJ2-4; 8 positions agree with TRBD2. V lost 0 bases to trimming and J lost 7 bases; unmatched junction nucleotides: 5. There are 15 residues in the CDR3. The germline V gene has CDR1 MNHEY and CDR2 SVGAGI. CDR3 bases: TGTGCCAGCAGTTACTCGAACGGGAGGGCGAACATTCAGTACTTC. Amino acids: CASSYSNGRANIQYF.

CDR3 sequence: CSAPLNDEQYF. The CDR3 nucleotides read TGCAGTGCACCACTCAACGACGAGCAGTACTTC. The J gene is TRBJ2-7, the V gene TRBV20-1; no definite D call. The V end lost 6 bases, the J end lost 5 bases, and 11 bases lay between the germline ends. The CDR3 is 11 amino acids. Germline V gives CDR1 DFQATT, CDR2 SNEGSKA (reference sequence).

The J gene is TRBJ2-5, the V gene TRBV10-3; D is possibly TRBD1 (5 bases). The CDR3 is 14 amino acids. The V gene's germline CDR1 is ENHRY and CDR2 SYGVKD. V lost 4 bases, J lost 1 base, and 10 bases lay in between. CDR3 coding DNA: TGTGCCATCAGTGTGGGGCGGACCCAAGAGACCCAGTACTTC. Translation gives CAISVGRTQETQYF.

The rearrangement joins TRBV7-2 to TRBJ2-1, with 9 bases fitting TRBD1. Germline V gene data show CDR1 as SGHTA and CDR2 as FQGNSA. The CDR3 is 16 amino acids. V lost 4 bases, J lost 1 base, and 5 bases stayed unmatched. The CDR3 DNA is TGTGCCAGCAGCTCCACAGGGGGCTCGTCCTACAATGAGCAGTTCTTC. Its translation is CASSSTGGSSYNEQFF.

The chain joins TRBV4-1 to TRBJ1-2; 10 positions match TRBD1. Germline V gene sequence: CDR1 MGHRA, CDR2 YSYEKL. V lost 4 bases to trimming and J lost 5 bases; unmatched junction nucleotides: 7. This CDR3 has 15 residues. This chain's CDR3 is CASSRGTGEIYGYTF. As DNA, the CDR3 is TGCGCCAGCAGCCGAGGGACAGGGGAGATATATGGCTACACCTTC.

CDR3 coding DNA: TGTGCCAGCAGCAGGGGGCAGTCGACAGATACGCAGTATTTT. Translation: CASSRGQSTDTQYF. This chain connects TRBV5-8 to TRBJ2-3; 7 nucleotides agree with TRBD1. The germline V gene has CDR1 SGHTS and CDR2 YDEGEE. Losses at the gene ends were 4 bases for V and 3 bases for J; bases not matched to a gene: 5. This CDR3 spans 14 amino acids.

The V call is TRBV28, the J call TRBJ1-1, with a possible D match to TRBD1 (6 bases). Germline V CDR1 and CDR2: MDHEN, SYDVKM. The CDR3 runs 15 residues. V lost 1 base and J 0 bases, leaving 9 bases between the germline ends. CDR3 amino acids: CASSLFRTVNTEAFF. DNA for the CDR3: TGTGCCAGCAGTTTATTCCGGACAGTGAACACTGAAGCTTTCTTT.

CDR3 residues: CASSPLHSTGGGNEQFF. The CDR3, as DNA: TGCGCCAGCAGCCCACTCCATTCGACAGGTGGGGGCAATGAGCAGTTCTTC. The rearrangement uses TRBV4-1 and TRBJ2-1; maybe TRBD1 (6 bases). With 4 bases removed from V and 6 bases from J, the gap between germline ends came to 22 bases. Germline CDR1 and CDR2: MGHRA and YSYEKL. The CDR3 sequence is 17 residues long.